This entry is about one TCR beta chain. As yet, its antigen is unknown. The sample is drawn from a study of cytomegalovirus exposure and HLA in healthy donors. Study-level findings and limits: The analysis excluded some indistinguishable V segments, including TRBV6-2 and TRBV6-3.

The study ran its PCR with 60 Vbeta and 13 Jbeta primers. Profiling relied on immunoSEQ multiplex PCR, and the TCRdb table lists in-frame clones only, not all of them. The repertoire includes some 150,000 clones, roughly 76% of them detected once, and 4.9% sits in the top ten. Germline V CDR1 and CDR2: SGHRS, YFSETQ. Trimming pared 7 bases from V and 5 bases from J, leaving 6 bases between. The CDR3 runs to 11 residues. The donors, nominally healthy at sampling, likely had unrecorded immune exposures. Material: PBMCs. The origin of this receptor is a woman aged 18-30 years in good health and CMV-seropositive. This chain joins TRBV5-1 and TRBJ2-2, with D possibly matching TRBD2 (5 bases). The CDR3 here is CASEGTGELFF. The CDR3 DNA sequence: TGCGCCAGCGAGGGAACCGGGGAGCTGTTTTTT.